The next 21 T cell receptor beta chains were all read from a single sample in a study of T cell responses to AZD1222 COVID-19 vaccine. The assay was immunoSEQ multiplex PCR, and TCRdb's table has in-frame clones only and misses some. The sample includes approximately 140,000 clones, roughly 90% of them seen just once. The sample consisted of peripheral blood, taken 28 days after the second AZD1222 dose. These receptor sequences come from an adult who received the AZD1222 COVID-19 vaccine.

The chain has TRBV27 and TRBJ2-1, with D possibly being TRBD2 (6 bases). Per germline, CDR1 MNHEY and CDR2 SMNVEV (reference sequence). Trimming left V 0 bases short and J 0 bases short, with 12 bases between. CDR3 length: 17 amino acids. The chain's CDR3 is CASSLSWAGSSYNEQFF. CDR3 sequence (DNA): TGTGCCAGCAGTTTATCCTGGGCGGGGAGCTCCTACAATGAGCAGTTCTTC.

The chain uses TRBV3-1 (or the pseudogene TRBV3-2) and TRBJ2-7, with D perhaps being TRBD1 or TRBD2 (5 bases each). In germline, CDR1 is LGHDT, CDR2 YNNKEL (reference sequence). V lost 4 bases, J lost 0 bases, and 25 bases lay in between. The CDR3 totals 19 residues. The CDR3 loop reads CASSRRAQRGCSSSYEQYF. In nucleotides, the CDR3 is TGTGCCAGCAGCCGCCGGGCGCAGAGGGGATGTTCTAGCTCCTACGAGCAGTACTTC.

The chain links TRBV4-2 to TRBJ2-1; TRBD2 matches 9 bases. CDR1 and CDR2 from the germline V gene are LGHNA and YNFKEQ. The CDR3 loop spans 17 amino acids. Trimming took 1 base from V and 5 from J; bases not matched to a gene: 9. DNA for the CDR3: TGTGCCAGCAGCCAAGCCGCGGGAGGGCCAACCCACAATGAGCAGTTCTTC. Its translation: CASSQAAGGPTHNEQFF.

CDR3 residues: CASSSRPYTEAFF. DNA for the CDR3: TGTGCCAGCAGTTCCCGACCGTACACTGAAGCTTTCTTT. The rearrangement links TRBV27 to TRBJ1-1; no reliable D call. The V gene lost 4 bases and the J gene lost 3 bases, with 9 bases spanning the gap. Per germline, CDR1 MNHEY and CDR2 SMNVEV (reference sequence). The CDR3 contains 13 residues.

The chain carries TRBV20-1 and TRBJ2-3; D uncertain. V was shortened by 3 bases and J by 2 bases, with 12 bases between the two germline ends. CDR3 length: 14 residues. Germline-derived CDR1 and CDR2 are DFQATT and SNEGSKA (reference sequence). This CDR3 is CSASAVTSTDTQYF. CDR3 sequence (DNA): TGCAGTGCTAGTGCAGTGACATCCACAGATACGCAGTATTTT.

On this clone itself: Other nucleotide sequences from this sample produce the same CDR3. The J gene is TRBJ1-5, the V gene TRBV5-6; no clear D. Trimming stripped 0 bases from V and 0 bases from J, with 1 base between. The germline V gene encodes CDR1 SGHDT and CDR2 YYEEEE. This CDR3 has 13 residues. The CDR3 DNA is TGTGCCAGCAGCTTGGCTAGCAATCAGCCCCAGCATTTT. Encoded protein: CASSLASNQPQHF.

V and J are TRBV12-3 or TRBV12-4 and TRBJ1-2; D uncertain. V lost 2 bases and J lost 5, with 6 bases in between. The CDR3 contains 12 residues. The CDR3 loop reads CASSLSLYGYTF. In nucleotides, the CDR3 is TGTGCCAGCAGTTTAAGTCTTTATGGCTACACCTTC.

This chain joins TRBV19 and TRBJ2-3, with unresolved D. The CDR3 has 11 amino acids. Germline V lookup: CDR1 LNHDA, CDR2 SQIVND (reference sequence). The V end was cut by 9 bases, the J end by 4 bases, with 8 bases between. The CDR3 is CASAHADTQYF. The CDR3 bases are TGTGCCAGCGCTCATGCAGATACGCAGTATTTT.

This clone was counted once. The chain couples TRBV27 to TRBJ1-5; D is undetermined. Trimming cost V 8 bases and J 2 bases, with 16 bases left between them. The CDR3 is 15 amino acids. Germline assignment: CDR1 MNHEY and CDR2 SMNVEV (reference sequence). Here the CDR3 reads CASGSPGKGNQPQHF. DNA for the CDR3: TGTGCCAGCGGGTCCCCGGGGAAGGGCAATCAGCCCCAGCATTTT.

This clone was detected once. The V and J genes are TRBV4-1 and TRBJ2-5, with D possibly being TRBD1 (6 bases). Germline V gives CDR1 MGHRA, CDR2 YSYEKL. The CDR3 length is 17 residues. Trimming stripped 1 base from V and 1 base from J, with 16 bases between. CDR3 bases: TGCGCCAGCAGCCAAGGCCCTCCAGGGGCCATCCAAGAGACCCAGTACTTC. The encoded protein is CASSQGPPGAIQETQYF.

The CDR3: CASSPRRDRQFF. In nucleotides, the CDR3 is TGTGCCAGCAGTCCCCGGCGGGATAGGCAGTTCTTC. The chain joins TRBV12-3 or TRBV12-4 to TRBJ2-1; TRBD2 is a possible D gene (6 bases). The CDR3 is 12 residues long. V was pared by 5 bases and J by 12 bases, with 14 bases between.

This chain connects TRBV4-2 to TRBJ2-1, with a possible D match to TRBD1 (6 bases). The V gene's germline CDR1 is LGHNA and CDR2 YNFKEQ. CDR3 length equals 14 residues. V was trimmed by 0 bases and J by 9 bases, leaving 12 bases between them. The CDR3 loop is CASSQERQGLEQFF. The CDR3 region has the DNA TGTGCCAGCAGCCAAGAACGGCAGGGGCTTGAGCAGTTCTTC.

V gene TRBV3-1 (or the pseudogene TRBV3-2) combines with J gene TRBJ1-2, with TRBD1 matching 8 bases. The CDR3 runs to 15 residues. Germline CDR1 and CDR2: LGHDT and YNNKEL (reference sequence). V was pared by 6 bases and J by 4 bases, with 10 bases of the junction left unmatched. CDR3 residues: CASSREQGVPYGYTF. The DNA for the CDR3 is TGTGCCAGCAGTCGCGAACAGGGGGTCCCCTATGGCTACACCTTC.

The V gene is TRBV5-4, the J gene TRBJ2-1; 9 bases fit TRBD1. CDR1 is SGHNT and CDR2 is YYREEE in the germline V gene (reference sequence). V lost 4 bases and J lost 8; bases outside the gene matches: 7. The CDR3 sequence is 14 residues long. CDR3 sequence: CASSELQGADEQFF. Written as DNA, the CDR3 is TGTGCCAGCAGCGAATTACAGGGGGCCGATGAGCAGTTCTTC.

The V gene is TRBV7-9, the J gene TRBJ2-1; TRBD2 aligns across 9 bases. This CDR3 region has 16 residues. J lost 7 bases, V lost 1 base, and 8 bases had no gene match. Germline V CDR1 and CDR2: SEHNR, FQNEAQ (reference sequence). CDR3 residues: CASSLVRAGGPNEQFF. For the CDR3, the DNA is TGTGCCAGCAGCTTAGTAAGGGCGGGAGGGCCAAATGAGCAGTTCTTC.

V and J are TRBV6-5 and TRBJ1-1, with a weak D call TRBD1 (5 bases). Germline values: CDR1 MNHEY, CDR2 SVGAGI. This CDR3 contains 14 residues. Trimming cost V 10 bases and J 2 bases, with 17 bases left between them. CDR3 DNA: TGTGCCACCACCTCGGGACCCTTCAACACTGAAGCTTTCTTT. It codes for CATTSGPFNTEAFF.

V usage is TRBV18 and J usage is TRBJ1-6; unclear D gene. The CDR3 totals 14 residues. Germline CDR1 is KGHSH and CDR2 is LQKENI. V was pared by 5 bases and J by 10 bases, with 15 bases between. The CDR3, as DNA: TGTGCCAGCTCATCCGAAGGAAGGGAGTCACCCCTCCACTTT. Encoded protein: CASSSEGRESPLHF. Full variable domain (remainder filled in from reference TRBV18 and TRBJ1-6): NAGVMQNPRHLVRRRGQEARLRCSPMKGHSHVYWYRQLPEEGLKFMVYLQKENIIDESGMPKERFSAEFPKEGPSILRIQQVVRGDSAAYFCASSSEGRESPLHFGNGTRLTVT.

This sequence joins TRBV7-2 and TRBJ2-7; 7 nucleotides line up with TRBD2. The CDR3 has 15 amino acids. The V segment lost 7 bases and the J segment 2 bases; nucleotides outside the gene matches: 11. The germline V gene has CDR1 SGHTA and CDR2 FQGNSA. CDR3 in amino acids: CASTVGGSSPYEQYF. In nucleotides, the CDR3 is TGTGCCAGCACTGTAGGCGGGAGTTCCCCCTACGAGCAGTACTTC.

The chain has TRBV6-5 and TRBJ1-1; a weak D match, TRBD1 (6 bases). This CDR3 has 13 residues. V lost 6 bases to trimming and J lost 4 bases, with 12 bases between them. Germline V gene lookup returns CDR1 MNHEY and CDR2 SVGAGI. CDR3 region: CASRVTGVTEAFF. The CDR3 DNA reads as TGTGCCAGCAGGGTGACAGGAGTCACTGAAGCTTTCTTT.

The J gene is TRBJ1-5, the V gene TRBV19; a weak D match, TRBD1 (5 bases). The CDR3 is 14 residues long. Trimming removed 7 bases from V and 4 bases from J, with 14 bases in between. Looked up from germline, CDR1 is LNHDA and CDR2 is SQIVND (reference sequence). DNA of the CDR3: TGTGCCAGTATAGTTGTGGGGGATAATCAGCCCCAGCATTTT. Translated, it gives CASIVVGDNQPQHF.

This chain connects TRBV2 to TRBJ2-1; 9 bases align to TRBD2. V lost 5 bases and J lost 1; bases outside the gene matches: 12. CDR1 SNHLY and CDR2 FYNNEI come from the germline V gene. CDR3 size: 18 residues. CDR3 amino acids: CASSPRAGGPLSYNEQFF. The CDR3 bases are TGTGCCAGCAGTCCTAGAGCGGGAGGACCTTTATCCTACAATGAGCAGTTCTTC.